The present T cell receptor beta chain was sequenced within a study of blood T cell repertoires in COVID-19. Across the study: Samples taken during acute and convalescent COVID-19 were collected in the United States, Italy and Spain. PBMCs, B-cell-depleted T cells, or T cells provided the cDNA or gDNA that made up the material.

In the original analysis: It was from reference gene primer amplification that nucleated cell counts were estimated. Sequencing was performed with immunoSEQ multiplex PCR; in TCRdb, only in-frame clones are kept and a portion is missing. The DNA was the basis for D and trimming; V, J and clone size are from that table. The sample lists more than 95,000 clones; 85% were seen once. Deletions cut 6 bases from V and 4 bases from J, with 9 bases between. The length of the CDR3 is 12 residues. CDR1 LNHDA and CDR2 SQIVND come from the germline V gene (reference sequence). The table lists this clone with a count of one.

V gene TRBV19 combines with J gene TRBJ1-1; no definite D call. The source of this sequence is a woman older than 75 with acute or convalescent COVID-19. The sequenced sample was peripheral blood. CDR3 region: CASSRIGTEAFF. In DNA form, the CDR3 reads TGTGCCAGTAGCAGGATCGGCACTGAAGCTTTCTTT.